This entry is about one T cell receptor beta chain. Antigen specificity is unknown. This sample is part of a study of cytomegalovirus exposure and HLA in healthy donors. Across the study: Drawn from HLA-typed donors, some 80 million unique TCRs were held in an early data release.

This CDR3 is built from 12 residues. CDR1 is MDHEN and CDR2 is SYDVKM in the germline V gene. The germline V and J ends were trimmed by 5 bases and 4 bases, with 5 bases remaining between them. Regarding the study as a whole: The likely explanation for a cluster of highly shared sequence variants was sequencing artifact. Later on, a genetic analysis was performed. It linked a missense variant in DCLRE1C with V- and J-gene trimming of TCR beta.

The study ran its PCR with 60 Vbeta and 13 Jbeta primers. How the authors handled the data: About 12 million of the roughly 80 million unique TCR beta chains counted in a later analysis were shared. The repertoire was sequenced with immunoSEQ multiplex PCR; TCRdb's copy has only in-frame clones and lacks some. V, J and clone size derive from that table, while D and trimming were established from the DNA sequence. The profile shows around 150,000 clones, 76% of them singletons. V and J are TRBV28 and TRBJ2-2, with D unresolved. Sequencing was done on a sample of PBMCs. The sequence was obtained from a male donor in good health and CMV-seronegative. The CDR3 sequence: CASSLSTGELFF. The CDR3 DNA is TGTGCCAGCAGTCTGAGCACCGGGGAGCTGTTTTTT.